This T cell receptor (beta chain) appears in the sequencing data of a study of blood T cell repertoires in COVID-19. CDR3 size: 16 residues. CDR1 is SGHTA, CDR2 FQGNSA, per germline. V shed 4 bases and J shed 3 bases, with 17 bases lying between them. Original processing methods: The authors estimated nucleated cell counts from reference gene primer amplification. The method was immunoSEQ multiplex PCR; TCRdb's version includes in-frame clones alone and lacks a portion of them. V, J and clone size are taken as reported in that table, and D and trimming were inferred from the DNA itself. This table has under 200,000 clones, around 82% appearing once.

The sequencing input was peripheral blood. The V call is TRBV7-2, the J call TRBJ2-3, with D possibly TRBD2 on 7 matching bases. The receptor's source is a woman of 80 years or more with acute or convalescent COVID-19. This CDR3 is CASSSHGGRGTDTQYF. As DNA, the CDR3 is TGTGCCAGCAGCTCGCACGGGGGGCGAGGTACAGATACGCAGTATTTT.